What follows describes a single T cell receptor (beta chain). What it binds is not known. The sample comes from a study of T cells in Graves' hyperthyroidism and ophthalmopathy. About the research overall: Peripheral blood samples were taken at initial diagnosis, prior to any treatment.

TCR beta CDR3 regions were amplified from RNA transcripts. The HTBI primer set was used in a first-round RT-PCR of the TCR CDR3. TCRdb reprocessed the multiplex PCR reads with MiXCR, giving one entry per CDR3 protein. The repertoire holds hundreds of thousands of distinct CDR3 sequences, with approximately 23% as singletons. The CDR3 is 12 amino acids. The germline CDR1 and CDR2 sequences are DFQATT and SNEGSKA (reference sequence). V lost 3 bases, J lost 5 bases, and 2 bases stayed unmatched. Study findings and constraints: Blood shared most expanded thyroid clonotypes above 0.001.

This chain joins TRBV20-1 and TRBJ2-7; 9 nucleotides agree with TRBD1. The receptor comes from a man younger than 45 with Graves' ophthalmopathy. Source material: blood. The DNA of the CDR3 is TGCAGTGCTAGGAGACAGGGGGACGAGCAGTACTTC. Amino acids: CSARRQGDEQYF.